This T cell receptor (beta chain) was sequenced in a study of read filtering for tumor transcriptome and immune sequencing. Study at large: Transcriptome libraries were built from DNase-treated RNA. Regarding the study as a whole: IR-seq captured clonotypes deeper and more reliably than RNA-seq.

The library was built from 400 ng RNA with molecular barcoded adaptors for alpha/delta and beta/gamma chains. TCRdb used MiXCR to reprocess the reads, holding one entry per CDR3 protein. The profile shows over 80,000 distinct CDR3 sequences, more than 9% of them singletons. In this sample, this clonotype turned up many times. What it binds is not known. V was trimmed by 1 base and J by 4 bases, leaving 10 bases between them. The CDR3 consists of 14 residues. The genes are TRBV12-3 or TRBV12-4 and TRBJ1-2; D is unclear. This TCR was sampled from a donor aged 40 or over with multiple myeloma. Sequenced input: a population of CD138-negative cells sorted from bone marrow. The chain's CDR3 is CASSLGAGGYGYTF. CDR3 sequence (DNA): TGTGCCAGCAGTTTAGGCGCGGGAGGCTATGGCTACACCTTC.